Reported below is one T cell receptor (beta chain). These data originate in a study of CXCR3-negative and CXCR3-positive naive CD8 T cells. UMI-labeled TRB cDNA libraries were prepared by 5' RACE. TCRdb reworked the 5' RACE reads into one entry per CDR3 protein, no DNA. The sample yields approximately 100,000 distinct CDR3 sequences, of which the top ten take up approximately 1.5%. The sequencing sample was made of naive CXCR3- CD8+ T cells from blood. Indicated subset: CD45RO-CCR7+CD27+CD95- naive CD8+ T cells lacking CXCR3 (TNR3-). The clonotype was recovered from a human donor in good health. Some clones in this sample may be carry-over from other donors' samples.

The CDR3 reads CASSLSVGLNTEAFF. This chain uses TRBV27 with TRBJ1-1. This CDR3 has 15 residues. Germline V lookup: CDR1 MNHEY, CDR2 SMNVEV (reference sequence).